This TCR beta chain was identified in a study of technical replicates of blood from a handful of donors. The CDR3 runs 16 residues. Germline V CDR1 and CDR2: SGHDT, YYEEEE. Trimming took 4 bases from V and 3 from J; bases not matched to a gene: 9. Profiling relied on immunoSEQ multiplex PCR, and the TCRdb table lists in-frame clones only, not all of them. In the table there are about 80,000 clones, around 96% of which are singletons. The receptor was derived from a human donor in good health. The V and J genes are TRBV5-6 and TRBJ1-2, with 10 bases fitting TRBD1. The sequenced sample was T cells isolated from PBMCs. Here the CDR3 DNA reads TGTGCCAGCAGCCCACTTCCCGGGACAGGGGACTATGGCTACACCTTC. Translation: CASSPLPGTGDYGYTF.